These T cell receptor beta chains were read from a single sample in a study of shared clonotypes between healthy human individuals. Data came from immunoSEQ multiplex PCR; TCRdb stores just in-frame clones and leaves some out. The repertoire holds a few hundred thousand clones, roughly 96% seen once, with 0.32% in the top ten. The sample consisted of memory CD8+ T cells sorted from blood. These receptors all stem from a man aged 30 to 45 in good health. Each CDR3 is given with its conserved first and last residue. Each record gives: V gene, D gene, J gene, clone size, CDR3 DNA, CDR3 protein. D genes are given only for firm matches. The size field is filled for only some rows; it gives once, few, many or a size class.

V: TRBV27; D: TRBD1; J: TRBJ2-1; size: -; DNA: TGTGCCAGCAGTTTCGGGACAGGGGGGAATGAGCAGTTCTTC; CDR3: CASSFGTGGNEQFF
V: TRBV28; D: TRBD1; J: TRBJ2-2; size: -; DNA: TGTGCCAGCAGCCGCCCGGGACAGGGCGGGACCGGGGAGCTGTTTTTT; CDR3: CASSRPGQGGTGELFF
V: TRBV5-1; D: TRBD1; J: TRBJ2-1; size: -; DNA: TGCGCCAGCAGCTTGGATGGCAGGGGGCCGGACAATGAGCAGTTCTTC; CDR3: CASSLDGRGPDNEQFF
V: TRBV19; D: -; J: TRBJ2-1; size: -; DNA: TGTGCCAGTAGTATCGGTAGTCACGGCAATGAGCAGTTCTTC; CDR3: CASSIGSHGNEQFF
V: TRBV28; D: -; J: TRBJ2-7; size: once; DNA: TGTGCCAGCAGGGCAAGCGGAACAAACGAGCAGTACTTC; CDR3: CASRASGTNEQYF
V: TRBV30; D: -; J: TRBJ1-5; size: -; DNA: TGTGCCTGGAGTGTAAGGGGAATTAGCAATCAGCCCCAGCATTTT; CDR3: CAWSVRGISNQPQHF
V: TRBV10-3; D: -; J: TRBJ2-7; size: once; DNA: TGTGCCATCAGTGAGCAGGCCTACGAGCAGTACTTC; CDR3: CAISEQAYEQYF
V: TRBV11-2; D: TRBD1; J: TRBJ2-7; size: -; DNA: TGTGCCAGCAGCTTAGGGTCAGGGGGCTACGAGCAGTACTTC; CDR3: CASSLGSGGYEQYF
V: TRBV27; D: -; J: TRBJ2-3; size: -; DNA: TGTGCCAGCACCTCCTATTACACAGATACGCAGTATTTT; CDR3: CASTSYYTDTQYF
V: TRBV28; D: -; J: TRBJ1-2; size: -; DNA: TGTGCCAGCAGTACAGTGTATGGCTACACCTTC; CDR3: CASSTVYGYTF
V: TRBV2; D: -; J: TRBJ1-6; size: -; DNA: TGTGCCAGCAACTATAATTCACCCCTCCACTTT; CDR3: CASNYNSPLHF
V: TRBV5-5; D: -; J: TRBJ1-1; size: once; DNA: TGTGCCAGCAGCTTGGTTCCGGGGCCCGTGAACACTGAAGCTTTCTTT; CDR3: CASSLVPGPVNTEAFF
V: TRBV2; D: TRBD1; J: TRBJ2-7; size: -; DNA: TGTGCCACCGCCTTCGGGCAGGGGGCCTACGAGCAGTACTTC; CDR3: CATAFGQGAYEQYF
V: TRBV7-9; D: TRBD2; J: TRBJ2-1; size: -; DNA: TGTGCCAGCAGCTCTAGCGGACCCTCCTACAATGAGCAGTTCTTC; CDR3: CASSSSGPSYNEQFF
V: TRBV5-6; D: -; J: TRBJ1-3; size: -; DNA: TGTGCCAGCAGCTTGGGTTTTGGAAACACCATATATTTT; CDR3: CASSLGFGNTIYF
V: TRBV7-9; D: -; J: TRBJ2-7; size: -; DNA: TGTGCCAGCAGCGCACGGGGACTCCATCTGGAGCAGTACTTC; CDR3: CASSARGLHLEQYF
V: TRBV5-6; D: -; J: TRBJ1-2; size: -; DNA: TGTGCCAGCAGCTTGGAACCAGCCAACTATGGCTACACCTTC; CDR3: CASSLEPANYGYTF
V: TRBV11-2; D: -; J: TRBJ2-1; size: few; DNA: TGTGCCAGCAGCGTAGGGCACGGGAGAGGCGAGCAGTTCTTC; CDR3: CASSVGHGRGEQFF
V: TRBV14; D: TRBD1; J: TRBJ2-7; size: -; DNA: TGTGCCAGCAGCCAAATCCGGACAGGGGGCTACGAGCAGTACTTC; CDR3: CASSQIRTGGYEQYF
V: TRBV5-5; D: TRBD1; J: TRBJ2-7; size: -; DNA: TGTGCCAGCAGCCCCGGGACAGGGGCTTACTACGAGCAGTACTTC; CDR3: CASSPGTGAYYEQYF
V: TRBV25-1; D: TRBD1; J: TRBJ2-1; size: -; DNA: TGTGCCAGCAGTGCACCGGGACAGGGAATGAGGAATGAGCAGTTCTTC; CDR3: CASSAPGQGMRNEQFF
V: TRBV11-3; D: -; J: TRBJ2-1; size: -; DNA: TGTGCCAGCAGCTTAGATCGTGATACTAGCCTGGTCTTC; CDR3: CASSLDRDTSLVF
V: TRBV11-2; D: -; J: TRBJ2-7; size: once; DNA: TGTGCCAGCAGCTTAGGACTAGCCTACGAGCAGTACTTC; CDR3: CASSLGLAYEQYF
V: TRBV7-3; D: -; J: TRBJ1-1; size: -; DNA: TGTGCCAGCAGCTTTTTTGGGGGAAAGAACACTGAAGCTTTCTTT; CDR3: CASSFFGGKNTEAFF
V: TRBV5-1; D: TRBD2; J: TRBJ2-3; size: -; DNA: TGCGCCAGCAGCGTAGACCCTAGCGGGAGCACAGATACGCAGTATTTT; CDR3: CASSVDPSGSTDTQYF
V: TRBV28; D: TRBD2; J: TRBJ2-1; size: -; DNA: TGTGCCAGCAGTTTACTTGCGGGAGACTACAATGAGCAGTTCTTC; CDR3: CASSLLAGDYNEQFF
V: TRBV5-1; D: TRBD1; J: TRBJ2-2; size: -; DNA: TGCGCCAGCAGCGTCTCTGGGACAGGGGGCGGGGAGCTGTTTTTT; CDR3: CASSVSGTGGGELFF
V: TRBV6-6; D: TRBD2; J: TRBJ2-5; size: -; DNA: TGTGCCAGCAGTTACCACGAGGCGGGAGTGGGGGAGACCCAGTACTTC; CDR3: CASSYHEAGVGETQYF
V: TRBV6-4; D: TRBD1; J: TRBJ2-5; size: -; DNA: TGTGCCAGCAGTGCCCCGGGACAGGGAAAAGAGACCCAGTACTTC; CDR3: CASSAPGQGKETQYF
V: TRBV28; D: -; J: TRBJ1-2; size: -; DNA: TGTGCCAGCAGTTTGGCGGGACAAAGCTATGGCTACACCTTC; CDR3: CASSLAGQSYGYTF
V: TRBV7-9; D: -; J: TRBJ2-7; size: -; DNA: TGTGCCAGCAGACGGGACTGGTCCTACGAGCAGTACTTC; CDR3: CASRRDWSYEQYF
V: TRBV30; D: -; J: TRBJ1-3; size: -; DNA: TGTGCCTGGAGTCGGACTGGCTCTGGAAACACCATATATTTT; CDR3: CAWSRTGSGNTIYF
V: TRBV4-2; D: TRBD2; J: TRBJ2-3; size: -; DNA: TGTGCCAGCAGCCAAGACCGGGAGACTAGCGGATTCACAGATACGCAGTATTTT; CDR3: CASSQDRETSGFTDTQYF
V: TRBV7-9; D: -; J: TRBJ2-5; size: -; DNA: TGTGCCAGCAGCTTACTCCACGGCTCAGACCAAAAGAGGGAAGAGACCCAGTACTTC; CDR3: CASSLLHGSDQKREETQYF
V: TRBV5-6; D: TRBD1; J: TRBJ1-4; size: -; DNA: TGTGCCAGCAGCTTGCGACAGGGGGAGAGGGAAAAACTGTTTTTT; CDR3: CASSLRQGEREKLFF
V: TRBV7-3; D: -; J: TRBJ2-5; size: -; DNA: TGTGCCAGCAGCTTAACGGGGACTGCAGAGACCCAGTACTTC; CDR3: CASSLTGTAETQYF
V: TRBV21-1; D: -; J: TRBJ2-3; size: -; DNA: TGTGCCAGCCGGGCAGGTATCCCCACAGATACGCAGTATTTT; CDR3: CASRAGIPTDTQYF
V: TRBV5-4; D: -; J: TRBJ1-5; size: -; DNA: TGTGCCAGCAGCTTAATGGGTAATCAGCCCCAGCATTTT; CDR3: CASSLMGNQPQHF
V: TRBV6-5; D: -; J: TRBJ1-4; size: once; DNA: TGTGCCAGCAGTTACGGGCCTTTAAATGAAAAACTGTTTTTT; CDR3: CASSYGPLNEKLFF
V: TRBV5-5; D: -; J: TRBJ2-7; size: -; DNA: TGTGCCAGCAGCTTGCAGTACGGGGGCTCCCCCTACGAGCAGTACTTC; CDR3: CASSLQYGGSPYEQYF
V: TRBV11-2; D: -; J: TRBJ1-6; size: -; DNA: TGTGCCAGCAGCTTTCTTACAAGTAATTCACCCCTCCACTTT; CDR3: CASSFLTSNSPLHF
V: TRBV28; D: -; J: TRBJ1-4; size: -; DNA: TGTGCCAGCAGCCTCGGGGGTGATGAAAAACTGTTTTTT; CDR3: CASSLGGDEKLFF
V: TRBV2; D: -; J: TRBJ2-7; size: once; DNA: TGTGCCAGCAAGCAGGGGTCCTACGAGCAGTACTTC; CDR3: CASKQGSYEQYF
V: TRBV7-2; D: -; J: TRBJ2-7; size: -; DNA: TGTGCCAGCAGCTTATCAGCCTACGAGCAGTACTTC; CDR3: CASSLSAYEQYF
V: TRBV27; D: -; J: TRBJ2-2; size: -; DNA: TGTGCCAGCAGTTTAGTTGCCGGGGAGCTGTTTTTT; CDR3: CASSLVAGELFF
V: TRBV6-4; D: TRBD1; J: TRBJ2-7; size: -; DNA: TGTGCCAGCAGTGACTTTTTCCAGGGGGCTTTCACCTACGAGCAGTACTTC; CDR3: CASSDFFQGAFTYEQYF